This TCR beta chain comes out of a study of cytomegalovirus exposure and HLA in healthy donors. Overall study: In terms of ancestry, the Caucasian-associated cluster contained about four fifths of the roughly 400 genotyped donors. Regarding the study as a whole: In a later analysis, at a false discovery rate of 0.05, roughly 18,000 TCR beta sequences were associated with HLA alleles. More clonal expansion characterized HLA-associated TCR beta chains than equally common others in a later analysis.

Trimming took 0 bases from V and 5 from J, leaving 10 bases between them. CDR3 length: 14 amino acids. Germline V gene sequence: CDR1 MNHNY, CDR2 SVGAGI (reference sequence). Turning to this clone: What it binds is unknown.

A multiplex PCR was run with 60 Vbeta primers and 13 Jbeta primers. This table comes from immunoSEQ multiplex PCR, and its TCRdb copy is limited to in-frame clones, with some not included. The table has 100,000 to 150,000 clones, over 65% seen once; the top ten hold 4%. The chain uses TRBV6-6 and TRBJ2-5; weak D call: TRBD1 (5 bases). The clonotype comes from a man between 40 and 49 years old in good health and CMV-seropositive. The source material was PBMCs. The CDR3 sequence is CASSYSGAGETQYF. The CDR3 region has the DNA TGTGCCAGCAGTTACTCTGGGGCAGGGGAGACCCAGTACTTC.